One and the same sample provided the 7 T cell receptor beta chains below, sequenced in a study of glioma-infiltrating T cells. TCR alpha and beta CDR3 regions were amplified from RNA using iRepertoire nested multiplex PCR. TCRdb used MiXCR to reprocess the multiplex PCR reads, holding one entry per CDR3 protein. This sample has roughly 100,000 distinct CDR3 sequences, with less than 30% found just once. The sample was glioma tissue, nonneoplastic brain tissue, or PBMCs (not recorded which). The receptors shown here come from a human donor with low-grade glioma or glioblastoma, undergoing nonglioma brain surgery, or in good health (not recorded which).

This clonotype has only a few counts. The chain carries TRBV7-9 and TRBJ2-7; D might be TRBD2 (5 bases). The CDR3 is 11 residues long. Deletions cut 3 bases from V and 6 bases from J, with 6 bases between. CDR1 is SEHNR and CDR2 is FQNEAQ in the germline V gene (reference sequence). The CDR3 reads CASSFEGEQYF. The DNA for the CDR3 is TGTGCCAGCAGCTTTGAGGGCGAGCAGTACTTC. Together with reference TRBV7-9 and TRBJ2-7, the CDR3 gives the full variable domain: DTGVSQNPRHKITKRGQNVTFRCDPISEHNRLYWYRQTLGQGPEFLTYFQNEAQLEKSRLLSDRFSAERPKGSFSTLEIQRTEQGDSAMYLCASSFEGEQYFGPGTRLTVT.

Note on this clonotype: One end of the junction varies from germline; a read error may be responsible. V gene TRBV12-3 or TRBV12-4 combines with J gene TRBJ2-5; D perhaps matches TRBD2 (5 bases). The CDR3 extends over 15 amino acids. CDR3 DNA: TGTGCCAGCAGTTCTAGGGCGGGCGCCGGGGATACCCAGTATTTC. Translation gives CASSSRAGAGDTQYF.

This clonotype was counted many times. This sequence joins TRBV6-1 and TRBJ1-6; 7 nucleotides agree with TRBD1. Per germline, CDR1 MNHNS and CDR2 SASEGT. J gave up 6 bases and V 8 bases, and 4 bases lay outside the gene matches. CDR3 length: 13 amino acids. The DNA for the CDR3 is TGTGCCAGCGGGGACAGTTTTAATTCACCCCTCCACTTT. The encoded protein is CASGDSFNSPLHF.

Comments on this clonotype: With a much larger clone just one base away, this may be a read error. V gene TRBV19 combines with J gene TRBJ2-5; D remains ambiguous. Germline lookup yields CDR1 LNHDA and CDR2 SQIVND (reference sequence). This CDR3 spans 12 amino acids. CDR3 bases: TGTGCCAGTCGCCAGTCCCAAGAGGCCCAGTACTTC. Protein product: CASRQSQEAQYF.

This clonotype came up many times. V and J are TRBV20-1 and TRBJ1-1; D not resolved. Deletions cut 5 bases from V and 1 base from J, with 11 bases between. This CDR3 contains 13 residues. Germline V gives CDR1 DFQATT, CDR2 SNEGSKA (reference sequence). CDR3: CSALRATNTEAFF. The CDR3 DNA sequence: TGCAGTGCTCTGAGGGCTACGAACACTGAAGCTTTCTTT.

Turning to this clonotype: One base away lies a much larger clone, so this may be a sequencing read error. V and J are TRBV7-6 and TRBJ2-3; D might be TRBD2 (6 bases). Germline assignment: CDR1 SGHVS and CDR2 FNYEAQ. Trimming shortened V by 5 bases and J by 0 bases, and 15 bases separated the two germline ends. The CDR3 covers 16 residues. The CDR3 bases are TGTGCCAGCAGCCCCCCCGGGACTTTCAGCACAGATACGCAGTATTTT. Translated, it gives CASSPPGTFSTDTQYF.

V is TRBV11-3 and J is TRBJ1-1, with D uncertain. This CDR3 is 13 amino acids long. CDR1 and CDR2 (germline): SGHNT, YENEEA. V shed 0 bases and J shed 5 bases, with 7 bases lying between them. CDR3 amino acids: CASSLDGLTEAFF. CDR3 sequence (DNA): TGTGCCAGCAGCTTAGATGGCTTAACTGAAGCTTTCTTT. Looking up the rest from reference TRBV11-3 and TRBJ1-1 gives the full variable domain: EAGVVQSPRYKIIEKKQPVAFWCNPISGHNTLYWYLQNLGQGPELLIRYENEEAVDDSQLPKDRFSAERLKGVDSTLKIQPAELGDSAVYLCASSLDGLTEAFFGQGTRLTVV.